The clone carrying this T cell receptor beta chain was found many times. V trimming: 3 bases; J trimming: 5 bases; junction bases outside the gene matches: 7. The CDR3 contains 16 residues. Germline loops: CDR1 LGHDT, CDR2 YNNKEL (reference sequence). This record belongs to a study of T-cell reconstitution after alpha-beta-depleted transplantation in children. As it was prepared, the TCRbeta library received unique molecular identifiers. TCRdb used MiXCR to reprocess the PCR reads, holding one entry per CDR3 protein. This sample carries under 350,000 distinct CDR3 sequences, roughly 9.5% of them seen once, and the ten largest clones take around a tenth.

The sequence derives from a human donor who donated a stem cell graft to a child with SCID. The material was PBMCs from the stem cell graft donor, obtained from the stem cell graft. The chain combines TRBV3-1 with TRBJ2-4; TRBD2 matches 10 bases. CDR3 coding DNA: TGTGCCAGCAGCCAGTTTAGCGGGGGGATCCAAAACATTCAGTACTTC. This sequence encodes CASSQFSGGIQNIQYF.